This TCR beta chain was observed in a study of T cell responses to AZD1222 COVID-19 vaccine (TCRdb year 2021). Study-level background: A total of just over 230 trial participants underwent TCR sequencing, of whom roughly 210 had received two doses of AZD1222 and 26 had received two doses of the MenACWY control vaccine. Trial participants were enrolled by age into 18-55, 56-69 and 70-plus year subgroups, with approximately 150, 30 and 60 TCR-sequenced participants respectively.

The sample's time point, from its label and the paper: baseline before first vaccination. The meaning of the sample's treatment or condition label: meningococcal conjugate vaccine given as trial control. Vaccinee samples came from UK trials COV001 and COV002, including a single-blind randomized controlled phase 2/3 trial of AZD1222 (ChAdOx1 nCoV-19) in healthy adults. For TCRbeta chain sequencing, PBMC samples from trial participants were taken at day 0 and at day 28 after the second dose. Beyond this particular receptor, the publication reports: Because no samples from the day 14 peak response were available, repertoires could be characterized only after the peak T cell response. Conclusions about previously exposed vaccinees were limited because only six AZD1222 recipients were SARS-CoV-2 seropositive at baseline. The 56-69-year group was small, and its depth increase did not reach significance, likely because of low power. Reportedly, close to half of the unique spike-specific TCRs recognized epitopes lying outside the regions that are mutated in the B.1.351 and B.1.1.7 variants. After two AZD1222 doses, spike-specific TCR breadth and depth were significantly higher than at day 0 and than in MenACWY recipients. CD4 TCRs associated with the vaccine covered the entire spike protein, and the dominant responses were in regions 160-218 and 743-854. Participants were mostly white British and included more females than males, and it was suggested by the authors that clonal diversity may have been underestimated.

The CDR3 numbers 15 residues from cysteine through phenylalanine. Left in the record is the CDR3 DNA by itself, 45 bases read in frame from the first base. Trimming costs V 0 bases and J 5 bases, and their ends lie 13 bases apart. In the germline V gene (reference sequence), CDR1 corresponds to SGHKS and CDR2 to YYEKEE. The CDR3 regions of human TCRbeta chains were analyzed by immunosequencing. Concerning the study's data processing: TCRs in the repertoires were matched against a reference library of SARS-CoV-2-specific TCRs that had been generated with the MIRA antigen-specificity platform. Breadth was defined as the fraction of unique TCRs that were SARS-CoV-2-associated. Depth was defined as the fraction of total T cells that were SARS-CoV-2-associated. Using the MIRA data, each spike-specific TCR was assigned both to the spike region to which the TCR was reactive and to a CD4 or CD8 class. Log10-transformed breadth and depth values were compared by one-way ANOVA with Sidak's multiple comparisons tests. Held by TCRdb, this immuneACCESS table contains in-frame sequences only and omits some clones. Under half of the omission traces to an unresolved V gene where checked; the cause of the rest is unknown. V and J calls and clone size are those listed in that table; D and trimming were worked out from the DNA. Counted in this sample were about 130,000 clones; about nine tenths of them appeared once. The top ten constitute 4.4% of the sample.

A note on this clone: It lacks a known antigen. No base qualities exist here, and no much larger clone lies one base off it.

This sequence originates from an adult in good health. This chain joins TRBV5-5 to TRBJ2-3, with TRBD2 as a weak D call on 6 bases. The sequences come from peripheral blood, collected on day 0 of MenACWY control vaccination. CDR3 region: CASSLGGAGGDTQYF. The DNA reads TGTGCCAGCAGCTTGGGCGGGGCGGGCGGAGATACGCAGTATTTT.